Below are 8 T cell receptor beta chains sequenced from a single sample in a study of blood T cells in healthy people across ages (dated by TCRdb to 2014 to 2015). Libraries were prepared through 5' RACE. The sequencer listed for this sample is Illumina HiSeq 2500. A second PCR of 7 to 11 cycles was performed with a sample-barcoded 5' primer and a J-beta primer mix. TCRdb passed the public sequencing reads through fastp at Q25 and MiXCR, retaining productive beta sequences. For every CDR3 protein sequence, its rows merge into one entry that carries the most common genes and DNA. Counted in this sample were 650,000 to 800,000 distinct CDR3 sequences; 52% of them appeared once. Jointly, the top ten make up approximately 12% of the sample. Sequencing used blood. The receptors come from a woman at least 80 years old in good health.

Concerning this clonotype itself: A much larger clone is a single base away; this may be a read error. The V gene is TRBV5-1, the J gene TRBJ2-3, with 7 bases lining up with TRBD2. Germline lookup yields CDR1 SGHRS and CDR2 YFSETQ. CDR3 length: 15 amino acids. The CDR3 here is CASSLLGEGADKQYF. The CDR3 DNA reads TGCGCCAGCAGCTTGTTGGGGGAGGGAGCAGATAAGCAGTATTTT.

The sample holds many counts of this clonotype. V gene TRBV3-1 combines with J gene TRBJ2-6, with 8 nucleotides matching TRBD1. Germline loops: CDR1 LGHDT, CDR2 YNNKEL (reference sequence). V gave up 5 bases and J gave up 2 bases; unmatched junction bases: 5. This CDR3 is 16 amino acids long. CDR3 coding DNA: TGTGCCAGCAGCGCTCCGACAGGGGCTGGGGCCAACGTCCTGACTTTC. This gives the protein CASSAPTGAGANVLTF. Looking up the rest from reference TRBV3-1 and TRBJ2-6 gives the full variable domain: DTAVSQTPKYLVTQMGNDKSIKCEQNLGHDTMYWYKQDSKKFLKIMFSYNNKELIINETVPNRFSPKSPDKAHLNLHINSLELGDSAVYFCASSAPTGAGANVLTFGAGSRLTVL.

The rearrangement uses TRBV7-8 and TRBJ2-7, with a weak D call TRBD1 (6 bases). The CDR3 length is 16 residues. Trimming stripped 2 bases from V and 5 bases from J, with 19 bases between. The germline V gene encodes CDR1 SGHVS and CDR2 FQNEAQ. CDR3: CASSLKDGRGYDEQYF. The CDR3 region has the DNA TGTGCCAGCAGCTTAAAAGACGGCAGGGGTTACGACGAGCAGTACTTC.

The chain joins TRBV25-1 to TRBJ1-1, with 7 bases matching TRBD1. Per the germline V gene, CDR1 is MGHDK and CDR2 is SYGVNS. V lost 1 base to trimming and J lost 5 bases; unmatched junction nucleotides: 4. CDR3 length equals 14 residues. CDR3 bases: TGTGCCAGCAGTGAATTCGACAGGGTGACTGAAGCTTTCTTT. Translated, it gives CASSEFDRVTEAFF.

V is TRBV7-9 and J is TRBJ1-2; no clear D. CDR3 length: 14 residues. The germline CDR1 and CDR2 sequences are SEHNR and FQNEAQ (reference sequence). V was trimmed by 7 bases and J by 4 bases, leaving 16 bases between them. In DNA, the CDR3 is TGTGCCAGCACCCGAAGGCAGGATAGCTATGGCTACACCTTC. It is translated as CASTRRQDSYGYTF.

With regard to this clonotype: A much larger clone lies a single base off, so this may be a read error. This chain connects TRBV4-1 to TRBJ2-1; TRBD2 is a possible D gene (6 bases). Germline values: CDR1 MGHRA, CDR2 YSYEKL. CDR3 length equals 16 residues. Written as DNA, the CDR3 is TGCGCCGGCAGCCTGGGACTCAAAAGCTCCTACAATGAGCAGTTCTTC. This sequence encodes CAGSLGLKSSYNEQFF.

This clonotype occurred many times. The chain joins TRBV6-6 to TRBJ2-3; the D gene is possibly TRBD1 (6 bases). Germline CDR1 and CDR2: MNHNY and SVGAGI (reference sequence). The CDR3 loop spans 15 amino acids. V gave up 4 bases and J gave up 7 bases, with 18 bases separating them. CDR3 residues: CASSLPTGGENTQYF. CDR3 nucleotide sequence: TGTGCCAGCAGTTTGCCGACAGGCGGAGAAAATACGCAGTATTTT.

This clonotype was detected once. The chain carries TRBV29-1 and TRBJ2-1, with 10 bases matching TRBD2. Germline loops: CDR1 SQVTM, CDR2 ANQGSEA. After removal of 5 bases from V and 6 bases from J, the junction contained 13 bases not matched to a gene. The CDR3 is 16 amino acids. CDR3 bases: TGCAGCGTTTCGCCAAGGGGGACTAGCGCCGGCAATGAGCAGTTCTTC. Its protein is CSVSPRGTSAGNEQFF.